This paragraph covers one TCR beta chain sequence. This specimen belongs to a study of T-cell reconstitution after alpha-beta-depleted transplantation in children. Unique molecular identifiers were incorporated during preparation of the TCRbeta library. TCRdb processed the PCR reads anew with MiXCR; each CDR3 protein has one entry. Of some 290,000 distinct CDR3 sequences in the sample, 23% were seen once. Germline CDR1 and CDR2: KGHDR and SFDVKD. The V gene lost 3 bases and the J gene lost 9 bases, with 14 bases spanning the gap. The CDR3 runs to 14 residues. The chain combines TRBV24-1 with TRBJ2-1; possibly TRBD2 for D (7 bases). This clonotype was obtained from a male patient between 5 and 17 years old who had a stem cell transplant for acute lymphoblastic leukemia, so the T cells may come from the graft donor. The specimen was PBMCs, mostly from graft donor cells, collected 180 days after TCRalphabeta/CD19-depleted stem cell transplant. The CDR3 region is CATSDGGGGGEQFF. CDR3 DNA sequence: TGTGCCACCAGTGATGGCGGAGGGGGGGGTGAGCAGTTCTTC.